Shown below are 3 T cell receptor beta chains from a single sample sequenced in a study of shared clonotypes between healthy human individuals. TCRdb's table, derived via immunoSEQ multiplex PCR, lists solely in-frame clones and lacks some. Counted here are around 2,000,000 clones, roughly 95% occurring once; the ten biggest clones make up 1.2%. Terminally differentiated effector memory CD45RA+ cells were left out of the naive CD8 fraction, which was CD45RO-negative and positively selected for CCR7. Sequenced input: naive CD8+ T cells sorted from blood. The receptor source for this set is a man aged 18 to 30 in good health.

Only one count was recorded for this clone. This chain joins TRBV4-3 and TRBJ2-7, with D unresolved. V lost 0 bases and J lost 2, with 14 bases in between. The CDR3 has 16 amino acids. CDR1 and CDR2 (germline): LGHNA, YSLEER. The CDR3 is CASSQDAARIPYEQYF. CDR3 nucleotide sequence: TGCGCCAGCAGCCAAGATGCAGCGAGAATACCCTACGAGCAGTACTTC.

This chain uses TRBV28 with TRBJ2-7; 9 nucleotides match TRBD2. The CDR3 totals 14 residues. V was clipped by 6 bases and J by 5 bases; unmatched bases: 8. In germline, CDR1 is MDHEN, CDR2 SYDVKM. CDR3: CASRPPGLAHEQYF. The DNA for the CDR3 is TGTGCCAGCAGACCTCCGGGACTAGCCCACGAGCAGTACTTC.

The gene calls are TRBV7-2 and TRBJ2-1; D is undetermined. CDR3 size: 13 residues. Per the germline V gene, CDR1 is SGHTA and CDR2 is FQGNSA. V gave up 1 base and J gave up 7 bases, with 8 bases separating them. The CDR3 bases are TGTGCCAGCAGCTTAGATGTCGGGAATGAGCAGTTCTTC. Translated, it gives CASSLDVGNEQFF.